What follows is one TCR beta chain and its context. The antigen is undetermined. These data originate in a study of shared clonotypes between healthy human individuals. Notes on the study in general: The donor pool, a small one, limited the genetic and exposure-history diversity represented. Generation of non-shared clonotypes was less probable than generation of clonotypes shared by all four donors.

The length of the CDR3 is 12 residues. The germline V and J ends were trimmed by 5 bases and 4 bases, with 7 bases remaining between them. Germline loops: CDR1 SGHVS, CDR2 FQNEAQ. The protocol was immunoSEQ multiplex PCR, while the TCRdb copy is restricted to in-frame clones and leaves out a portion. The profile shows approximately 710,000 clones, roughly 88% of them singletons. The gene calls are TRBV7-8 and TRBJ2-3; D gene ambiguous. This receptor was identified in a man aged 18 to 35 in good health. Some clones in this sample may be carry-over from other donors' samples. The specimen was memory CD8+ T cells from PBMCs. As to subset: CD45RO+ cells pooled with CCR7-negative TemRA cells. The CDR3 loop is CASSLRSDTQYF. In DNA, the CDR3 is TGTGCCAGCAGCCTAAGATCAGATACGCAGTATTTT.